The 32 T cell receptor beta chains below were found in one sample sequenced in a study of cytomegalovirus exposure and HLA in healthy donors. Measured with immunoSEQ multiplex PCR; TCRdb has only the in-frame clones, and not every one. The sample yields about 360,000 clones, approximately 90% seen once. Sequencing was performed on PBMCs. The receptors come from a woman aged 18-35 years in good health and CMV-seronegative.

The table lists this clone with a count of one. Other DNA sequences within the sample encode an identical CDR3. The chain couples TRBV4-1 to TRBJ2-7; 8 bases are a match to TRBD1. J gave up 1 base and V 4 bases, and 3 bases lay outside the gene matches. The germline V gene encodes CDR1 MGHRA and CDR2 YSYEKL. There are 14 residues in the CDR3. The DNA of the CDR3 is TGCGCCAGCAGCCCCAGACAGGGGTCCTACGAGCAGTACTTC. Translated, it gives CASSPRQGSYEQYF.

The CDR3 loop is CASSMFIGGAYEQYF. CDR3 in DNA: TGTGCCAGTAGTATGTTCATCGGCGGAGCCTACGAGCAGTACTTC. The chain recombines TRBV19 with TRBJ2-7; D remains ambiguous. Germline loops: CDR1 LNHDA, CDR2 SQIVND (reference sequence). V was cut by 3 bases and J by 2 bases, with 14 bases left in between. CDR3 length equals 15 residues.

The V call is TRBV6-1, the J call TRBJ2-7, with TRBD1 matching over 9 bases. CDR1 and CDR2 from the germline V gene are MNHNS and SASEGT. The CDR3 totals 14 residues. V shed 6 bases, J shed 2 bases, and the junction held 5 bases outside the gene matches. The chain's CDR3 is CASSPDRGPYEQYF. CDR3 bases: TGTGCCAGCAGCCCGGACAGGGGACCCTACGAGCAGTACTTC.

The chain combines TRBV9 with TRBJ2-1, with D unresolved. Trimming pared 6 bases from V and 2 bases from J, leaving 12 bases between. The germline V gene encodes CDR1 SGDLS and CDR2 YYNGEE. The CDR3 is 14 amino acids. The CDR3 nucleotides are TGTGCCAGCACGGTAGCCAATACCTACAATGAGCAGTTCTTC. It yields the protein CASTVANTYNEQFF.

V is TRBV4-2 and J is TRBJ2-7; D is possibly TRBD1 (6 bases). V was pared by 1 base and J by 5 bases, with 12 bases between. CDR3 length: 14 amino acids. From germline, CDR1 is LGHNA and CDR2 YNFKEQ. The CDR3 sequence is CASSQGDKGHEQYF. In DNA form, the CDR3 reads TGTGCCAGCAGCCAAGGGGACAAGGGCCACGAGCAGTACTTC.

CDR3 bases: TGTGCCAGCTCATGGGACAGAAGTCGTCTGAGCACCGGGGAGCTGTTTTTT. This codes for CASSWDRSRLSTGELFF. This chain connects TRBV18 to TRBJ2-2, with 7 bases identical to TRBD1. Trimming removed 5 bases from V and 4 bases from J; junction bases left unmatched: 13. Germline lookup yields CDR1 KGHSH and CDR2 LQKENI. The CDR3 is 17 residues long.

The chain links TRBV6-5 to TRBJ2-7, with 7 bases lining up with TRBD2. The CDR3 runs 14 residues. CDR1 MNHEY and CDR2 SVGAGI come from the germline V gene. The ends lost 6 bases at V and 3 bases at J; junction bases unmatched: 8. In nucleotides, the CDR3 is TGTGCCAGCAGAACGGGGGGTGGGAGCTACGAGCAGTACTTC. It translates to CASRTGGGSYEQYF.

The rearrangement uses TRBV6-1 and TRBJ2-1, with D possibly matching TRBD2 (6 bases). Germline V gene data show CDR1 as MNHNS and CDR2 as SASEGT. The CDR3 is 14 residues long. V lost 2 bases, J lost 6 bases, and 11 bases lay in between. The chain's CDR3 is CASSERLVANEQFF. The CDR3 DNA reads as TGTGCCAGCAGTGAAAGACTAGTCGCCAATGAGCAGTTCTTC.

This chain links TRBV9 with TRBJ1-6; a possible D gene is TRBD1 (5 bases). CDR3 length equals 14 residues. Trimming took 1 base from V and 9 from J, leaving 11 bases between them. Germline V gene lookup returns CDR1 SGDLS and CDR2 YYNGEE. The CDR3 DNA follows: TGTGCCAGCAGCGTATTGGGGGGGGGTTCACCCCTCCACTTT. It translates to CASSVLGGGSPLHF.

This clone has only one observation. The rearrangement links TRBV4-1 to TRBJ1-1; D call uncertain. Trimming shortened V by 0 bases and J by 6 bases, and 14 bases separated the two germline ends. Germline V gene sequence: CDR1 MGHRA, CDR2 YSYEKL. The CDR3 extends over 15 amino acids. The CDR3: CASSQEAGRAPEAFF. DNA for the CDR3: TGCGCCAGCAGCCAAGAAGCGGGCAGAGCCCCTGAAGCTTTCTTT.

This clone was observed once. The chain uses TRBV5-1 and TRBJ2-2, with D hard to call. This CDR3 contains 15 residues. The V gene's germline CDR1 is SGHRS and CDR2 YFSETQ. V lost 1 base and J 0 bases, leaving 7 bases between the germline ends. The CDR3 reads CASSLTGTNTGELFF. CDR3 DNA sequence: TGCGCCAGCAGCTTGACGGGTACGAACACCGGGGAGCTGTTTTTT.

The J gene is TRBJ2-2, the V gene TRBV6-4; 13 nucleotides agree with TRBD2. Germline V gene sequence: CDR1 MRHNA, CDR2 SNTAGT. Germline trimming cut 2 bases from V and 2 bases from J; bases unmatched to any gene: 5. The CDR3 extends over 18 amino acids. CDR3 residues: CASSDGLAGDTNTGELFF. For the CDR3, the DNA is TGTGCCAGCAGTGACGGACTAGCGGGGGACACTAACACCGGGGAGCTGTTTTTT.

This clone came up a few times. This chain links TRBV7-6 with TRBJ1-2; D remains ambiguous. CDR1 and CDR2 from the germline V gene are SGHVS and FNYEAQ. The CDR3 extends over 13 amino acids. Trimming shortened V by 3 bases and J by 3 bases, and 8 bases separated the two germline ends. CDR3: CASSLNSYYGYTF. DNA of the CDR3: TGTGCCAGCAGCTTGAACAGCTACTATGGCTACACCTTC.

This chain connects TRBV5-1 to TRBJ1-1; weak D call: TRBD1 (5 bases). V was pared by 0 bases and J by 1 base, with 10 bases between. The CDR3 covers 15 residues. CDR1 is SGHRS, CDR2 YFSETQ, per germline. CDR3 coding DNA: TGCGCCAGCAGCTTGGATTGGACAAAGAACACTGAAGCTTTCTTT. Residues: CASSLDWTKNTEAFF.

In this sample, this clone turned up once. The chain has TRBV5-8 and TRBJ2-1; 12 nucleotides agree with TRBD2. After removal of 6 bases from V and 6 bases from J, the junction contained 10 bases not matched to a gene. This CDR3 spans 16 amino acids. From germline, CDR1 is SGHTS and CDR2 YDEGEE. The CDR3 here is CASKRLAGEGGNEQFF. CDR3 sequence (DNA): TGTGCCAGCAAAAGACTAGCGGGAGAAGGGGGCAATGAGCAGTTCTTC.

The rearrangement uses TRBV11-2 and TRBJ2-2; D possibly corresponds to TRBD1 (6 bases). This CDR3 has 16 residues. The V end was cut by 5 bases, the J end by 2 bases, with 15 bases between. Germline V gives CDR1 SGHAT, CDR2 FQNNGV. DNA of the CDR3: TGTGCCAGCAGCCAGGGGATCGGGTTAAACACCGGGGAGCTGTTTTTT. Amino acids: CASSQGIGLNTGELFF.

This chain joins TRBV5-1 and TRBJ2-1; TRBD2 matches 10 bases. V shed 4 bases and J 10 bases; nucleotides not matched to a gene: 17. The germline V gene encodes CDR1 SGHRS and CDR2 YFSETQ. CDR3 length equals 17 residues. The CDR3 loop reads CASSPIFSSGRVGEQFF. CDR3 DNA sequence: TGCGCCAGCAGCCCAATCTTTTCTAGCGGGAGAGTGGGGGAGCAGTTCTTC.

The genes are TRBV18 and TRBJ1-1; 8 bases agree with TRBD1. Looked up from germline, CDR1 is KGHSH and CDR2 is LQKENI. This CDR3 has 15 residues. Trimming took 0 bases from V and 10 from J; bases not matched to a gene: 10. CDR3 sequence reads: CASSPPQGAYLSAFF. The DNA for the CDR3 is TGTGCCAGCTCACCACCCCAGGGGGCTTACCTCTCAGCTTTCTTT.

CDR3 DNA sequence: TGTGCCAGCAGTTTATTGGGGGGGGGTAGCAATCAGCCCCAGCATTTT. Its protein is CASSLLGGGSNQPQHF. The chain couples TRBV27 to TRBJ1-5; D perhaps matches TRBD1 (5 bases). Trimming stripped 1 base from V and 0 bases from J, with 10 bases between. In germline, CDR1 is MNHEY, CDR2 SMNVEV (reference sequence). The CDR3 length is 16 residues.

The CDR3 here is CASSSERTSGYTF. The CDR3 DNA follows: TGTGCCAGCAGTTCGGAAAGGACATCTGGCTACACCTTC. V gene TRBV28 combines with J gene TRBJ1-2, with a weak D call TRBD1 (5 bases). The germline V gene has CDR1 MDHEN and CDR2 SYDVKM. This CDR3 has 13 residues. Trimming left V 4 bases short and J 7 bases short, with 13 bases between.

This clone was counted a single time. The chain employs TRBV7-9 and TRBJ1-1; 8 positions match TRBD1. This CDR3 contains 15 residues. V trimming: 6 bases; J trimming: 5 bases; junction bases outside the gene matches: 11. Germline V gives CDR1 SEHNR, CDR2 FQNEAQ (reference sequence). As DNA, the CDR3 is TGTGCCAGCAGTTCTGGACAGGGCATGCATACTGAAGCTTTCTTT. Protein: CASSSGQGMHTEAFF.

The chain couples TRBV28 to TRBJ2-7, with 9 bases lining up with TRBD1. The length of the CDR3 is 14 residues. The V and J ends lost 5 bases and 6 bases, in that order; junction bases with no gene match: 8. In germline, CDR1 is MDHEN, CDR2 SYDVKM. In DNA, the CDR3 is TGTGCCAGCAGTCCGACCGGGACAGGGAGCGAGCAGTACTTC. Its protein is CASSPTGTGSEQYF.

This chain uses TRBV7-9 with TRBJ1-1, with D unresolved. This CDR3 comprises 11 residues. Germline V CDR1 and CDR2: SEHNR, FQNEAQ (reference sequence). V gave up 5 bases and J gave up 7 bases, with 8 bases separating them. The DNA for the CDR3 is TGTGCCAGCAGCCCGGTATTTGAAGCTTTCTTT. The encoded protein is CASSPVFEAFF. Full variable domain (rest looked up from reference TRBV7-9 and TRBJ1-1): DTGVSQNPRHKITKRGQNVTFRCDPISEHNRLYWYRQTLGQGPEFLTYFQNEAQLEKSRLLSDRFSAERPKGSFSTLEIQRTEQGDSAMYLCASSPVFEAFFGQGTRLTVV.

The chain uses TRBV25-1 and TRBJ1-1, with D hard to call. CDR3 length: 13 amino acids. V gave up 3 bases and J gave up 4 bases, with 9 bases separating them. Per germline, CDR1 MGHDK and CDR2 SYGVNS. The CDR3 loop is CASSEGPGTEAFF. CDR3 nucleotides: TGTGCCAGCAGTGAGGGCCCAGGCACTGAAGCTTTCTTT.

V usage is TRBV4-2 and J usage is TRBJ1-5, with D unresolved. The ends were cut back, 0 bases at V and 5 bases at J, with 5 bases in the middle. The germline CDR1 and CDR2 sequences are LGHNA and YNFKEQ. The CDR3 extends over 13 amino acids. Here the CDR3 reads CASSQDLDQPQHF. The CDR3 bases are TGTGCCAGCAGCCAAGATCTCGATCAGCCCCAGCATTTT.

V gene TRBV5-5 combines with J gene TRBJ1-1; 8 nucleotides match TRBD1. The germline gives CDR1 SGHKS, CDR2 YYEKEE (reference sequence). With 4 bases clipped from V and 8 bases from J, the junction kept 10 bases outside the gene matches. CDR3 length: 14 amino acids. Here the CDR3 DNA reads TGTGCCAGCAGCCCCTACCGACAGGGGAGGGAAGCTTTCTTT. Translated: CASSPYRQGREAFF.

This chain links TRBV2 with TRBJ1-1, with TRBD1 matching over 7 bases. Germline CDR1 reads SNHLY; CDR2 reads FYNNEI. The CDR3 runs 14 residues. The trim removed 6 bases at V and 4 bases at J, leaving 8 bases unmatched. CDR3 region: CASRNRGIGTEAFF. The CDR3 DNA follows: TGTGCCAGCAGGAACAGGGGTATAGGCACTGAAGCTTTCTTT.

About this clone: In the same sample, other DNA sequences code for this CDR3. The CDR3 nucleotides read TGTGCCTGGAGTGTTGGGACAGGGGCTTACGAGCAGTACTTC. Translating gives CAWSVGTGAYEQYF. J is TRBJ2-7 and V is TRBV30, with TRBD1 matching 10 bases. There are 14 residues in the CDR3. Unmatched junction bases numbered 3, after V lost 0 bases and J lost 4 bases. The germline V gene encodes CDR1 GTSNPN and CDR2 SVGIG (reference sequence). The full variable domain, rest sourced from reference TRBV30 and TRBJ2-7, is SQTIHQWPATLVQPVGSPLSLECTVEGTSNPNLYWYRQAAGRGLQLLFYSVGIGQISSEVPQNLSASRPQDRQFILSSKKLLLSDSGFYLCAWSVGTGAYEQYFGPGTRLTVT.

The V gene is TRBV11-2, the J gene TRBJ2-5; D remains unclear. CDR3 length equals 14 residues. Germline V CDR1 and CDR2: SGHAT, FQNNGV. Trimming stripped 1 base from V and 9 bases from J, with 15 bases between. The CDR3 region is CASSLGAYPFAQYF. In DNA form, the CDR3 reads TGTGCCAGCAGCTTAGGGGCGTATCCCTTCGCCCAGTACTTC.

This clone was detected once. The chain joins TRBV19 to TRBJ1-3; 12 positions agree with TRBD1. The V and J ends lost 0 bases and 8 bases, in that order; junction bases with no gene match: 17. The CDR3 has 20 amino acids. The germline V gene encodes CDR1 LNHDA and CDR2 SQIVND (reference sequence). CDR3 protein: CASSIDRGDRGPIVWHTIYF. The CDR3 region has the DNA TGTGCCAGTAGTATAGATCGGGGGGACAGGGGGCCCATCGTCTGGCACACCATATATTTT.

V is TRBV19 and J is TRBJ2-2; TRBD2 aligns across 7 bases. The V and J ends lost 2 bases and 0 bases, in that order; junction bases with no gene match: 6. This CDR3 has 17 residues. From germline, CDR1 is LNHDA and CDR2 SQIVND (reference sequence). CDR3 amino acids: CASSIRSSGTNTGELFF. CDR3 DNA: TGTGCCAGTAGTATAAGGTCGAGCGGGACGAACACCGGGGAGCTGTTTTTT.

This clone was observed a single time. The chain couples TRBV2 to TRBJ2-5; 8 nucleotides align to TRBD2. Germline loops: CDR1 SNHLY, CDR2 FYNNEI. This CDR3 is 15 amino acids long. V lost 6 bases, J lost 4 bases, and 10 bases stayed unmatched. CDR3 DNA: TGTGCCAGCAGGCCCGGCGGGAGGTTCGGAGAGACCCAGTACTTC. This codes for CASRPGGRFGETQYF.